The sequence of this T cell receptor beta chain was determined in a study of early T cells in non-severe SARS-CoV-2 infection. Study in general: Whole-blood bulk RNA, unsorted, was sequenced, and chains were unpaired.

TCRdb ran MiXCR on the 5' RACE reads and lists one entry per CDR3 protein. This sample has 26,000 or so distinct CDR3 sequences; roughly 4% occur once, and the top ten carry roughly 6.2%. Material for sequencing was whole blood. The origin of this receptor is an adult who was a healthcare worker with PCR-confirmed SARS-CoV-2 infection or an uninfected control (not recorded which).

The CDR3 protein is CASSQAYTGELFF. Here the CDR3 DNA reads TGTGCCAGCAGCCAAGCGTACACCGGGGAGCTGTTTTTT. The genes are TRBV3-1 and TRBJ2-2; D gene unclear. The CDR3 is 13 residues long. CDR1 is LGHDT, CDR2 YNNKEL, per germline (reference sequence). Deletions cut 1 base from V and 3 bases from J, with 3 bases between.